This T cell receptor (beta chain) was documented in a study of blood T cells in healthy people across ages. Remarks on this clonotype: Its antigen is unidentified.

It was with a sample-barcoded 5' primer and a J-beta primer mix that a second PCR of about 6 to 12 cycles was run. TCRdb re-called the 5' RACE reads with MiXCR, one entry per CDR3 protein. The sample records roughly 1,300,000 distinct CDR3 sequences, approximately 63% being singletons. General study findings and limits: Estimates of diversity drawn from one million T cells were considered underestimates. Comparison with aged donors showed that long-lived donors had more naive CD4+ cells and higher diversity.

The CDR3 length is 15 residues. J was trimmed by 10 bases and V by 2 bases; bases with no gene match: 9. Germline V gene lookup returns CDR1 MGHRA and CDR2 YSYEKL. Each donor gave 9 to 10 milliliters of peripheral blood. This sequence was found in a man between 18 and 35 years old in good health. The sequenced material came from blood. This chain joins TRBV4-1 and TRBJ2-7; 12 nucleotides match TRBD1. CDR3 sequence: CASSQPGTGGLSQYF. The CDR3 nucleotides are TGCGCCAGCAGCCAACCGGGGACAGGGGGCTTGTCCCAGTACTTC.